This T cell receptor beta chain derives from a study of cytomegalovirus exposure and HLA in healthy donors. Both 60 Vbeta primers and 13 Jbeta primers went into the PCR. The repertoire was sequenced with immunoSEQ multiplex PCR; TCRdb's copy has only in-frame clones and lacks some. The repertoire consists of 150,000 to 200,000 clones, with roughly 80% occurring once and the leading ten covering 3% to 3.5%. The clonotype comes from a female donor in good health and CMV-seronegative. Sequencing was performed on PBMCs.

In DNA form, the CDR3 reads TGTGCCAGCAGTCCGGCGGGGCGGGGGGCCTCCGGTACGCAGTATTTT. Translating it yields CASSPAGRGASGTQYF. The chain combines TRBV27 with TRBJ2-3; TRBD2 matches 8 bases. The V gene end was trimmed by 5 bases and the J gene end by 8 bases; junction bases not matched to a gene: 15. Germline CDR1 MNHEY, CDR2 SMNVEV (reference sequence). This CDR3 region has 16 residues.